This section outlines one T cell receptor beta chain sequence together with its context. CDR3 length: 14 amino acids. V was trimmed by 2 bases and J by 6 bases, leaving 15 bases between them. Looked up from germline, CDR1 is SGHKS and CDR2 is YYEKEE (reference sequence). The data originate from a study of PD-1 blockade in classical Hodgkin lymphoma. Data came from immunoSEQ multiplex PCR; TCRdb stores just in-frame clones and leaves some out. Among about 23,000 clones listed, roughly 80% were seen once. All patients experienced relapse after autologous stem cell transplantation, and brentuximab vedotin exposure was variable.

The receptor's source is a human donor with classical Hodgkin lymphoma. The starting material was peripheral blood mononuclear cells (PBMCs), obtained before the second cycle of nivolumab. The chain couples TRBV5-5 to TRBJ2-7; tentatively, D is TRBD2 (5 bases). CDR3 amino acids: CASSFGSGTVEQYF. The CDR3 DNA is TGTGCCAGCAGCTTTGGGAGTGGAACTGTCGAGCAGTACTTC. Using reference TRBV5-5 and TRBJ2-7 for the parts outside the CDR3, the full variable domain is DAGVTQSPTHLIKTRGQQVTLRCSPISGHKSVSWYQQVLGQGPQFIFQYYEKEERGRGNFPDRFSARQFPNYSSELNVNALLLGDSALYLCASSFGSGTVEQYFGPGTRLTVT.